The 26 T cell receptor beta chains listed next were all sequenced from one sample in a study of regulatory T cells in long-lasting Graves disease (dated by TCRdb to about 2021). The library was generated by multiplex PCR. Sequenced on an Illumina HiSeq 4000. CDR3 regions were amplified by Arm-PCR with iRepertoire HTBI primers to construct TCR beta libraries. The public reads were reanalyzed by TCRdb: fastp trimming at Q25, MiXCR alignment, in-frame beta chains only. Rows are unified per CDR3 protein, each entry keeping the most common DNA and genes. For this sample there are 300,000 to 400,000 distinct CDR3 sequences; less than 20% appear just once. Jointly, the top ten make up 20% to 25% of the sample. The time point label, read with the paper, signifies: newly diagnosed GD, antithyroid drugs for less than 3 months. RNA was extracted from PBMCs in TRIzol for both TCR sequencing and RNA sequencing.

The source material was peripheral blood mononuclear cells (PBMCs), sampled at new diagnosis, from a patient treated with antithyroid drugs. All receptors come from a female donor with Graves disease.

The chain links TRBV6-5 to TRBJ2-7; 9 nucleotides agree with TRBD1. Germline CDR1 MNHEY, CDR2 SVGAGI. The CDR3 contains 16 residues. V lost 2 bases and J lost 4; bases outside the gene matches: 9. The CDR3 protein is CASSYKSGQGEYEQYF. CDR3 DNA: TGTGCCAGCAGTTACAAATCGGGACAGGGCGAGTACGAGCAGTACTTC.

There are many counts of this clonotype. The V call is TRBV12-3 or TRBV12-4, the J call TRBJ1-2; 7 bases agree with TRBD1. CDR3 length: 14 amino acids. V was clipped by 5 bases and J by 6 bases; unmatched bases: 9. CDR3 sequence reads: CASSPREGADGYTF. The DNA of the CDR3 is TGTGCCAGCAGTCCCCGGGAGGGGGCAGATGGCTACACCTTC.

This clonotype was detected only a few times. The rearrangement links TRBV15 to TRBJ2-3, with 10 bases lining up with TRBD1. This CDR3 contains 16 residues. Per germline, CDR1 LNHNV and CDR2 YYDKDF (reference sequence). V gave up 2 bases and J gave up 4 bases; unmatched junction bases: 6. The CDR3 sequence is CATSRLGQGISDTQYF. In DNA form, the CDR3 reads TGTGCCACCAGCAGACTGGGACAGGGGATTTCAGATACGCAGTATTTT.

This clonotype has a count of ten or more. The V call is TRBV27, the J call TRBJ2-7; the D gene is possibly TRBD1 (6 bases). V was shortened by 5 bases and J by 3 bases, with 14 bases between the two germline ends. The germline CDR1 and CDR2 sequences are MNHEY and SMNVEV (reference sequence). This CDR3 region has 14 residues. The CDR3 DNA reads as TGTGCCAGCAGTCCTAACCCGACAGGCTACGAGCAGTACTTC. It codes for CASSPNPTGYEQYF.

The table lists this clonotype with many counts. This chain uses TRBV7-2 with TRBJ2-6; TRBD1 might be the D (5 bases). The CDR3 spans 19 residues. Between the trimmed V and J ends, which lost 2 bases and 6 bases, there was a span of 23 bases. From germline, CDR1 is SGHTA and CDR2 FQGNSA. For the CDR3, the DNA is TGTGCCAGCAGCTTAAAGCCCCCAGGGTTCGAATTGGAGGCCAACGTCCTGACTTTC. Translated: CASSLKPPGFELEANVLTF.

This clonotype was seen a few times. The CDR3 does not end in the conserved phenylalanine or tryptophan, so this is likely a read error. The chain combines TRBV2 with TRBJ1-2; D might be TRBD1 (6 bases). CDR1 is SNHLY and CDR2 is FYNNEI in the germline V gene. The V gene lost 6 bases and the J gene lost 5 bases, with 10 bases spanning the gap. The CDR3 totals 12 residues. The chain's CDR3 is CASRQGEYGYTS. Written as DNA, the CDR3 is TGTGCCAGCAGACAGGGAGAATATGGCTACACCTCC.

This clonotype was seen repeatedly, ten times or more. The chain carries TRBV20-1 and TRBJ2-1; 10 nucleotides line up with TRBD2. The germline V gene encodes CDR1 DFQATT and CDR2 SNEGSKA (reference sequence). V was clipped by 4 bases and J by 6 bases; unmatched bases: 12. The CDR3 is made up of 16 amino acids. CDR3 bases: TGCAGTGCTACCCAAGACGGTAGCGGGAGGTTCAATGAGCAGTTCTTC. Translation: CSATQDGSGRFNEQFF.

This clonotype was seen ten or more times. J is TRBJ1-1 and V is TRBV9, with D unclear. The CDR3 has 15 residues. Germline CDR1 is SGDLS and CDR2 is YYNGEE. V was clipped by 0 bases and J by 0 bases, with 9 bases between them. The CDR3 nucleotides are TGTGCCAGCAGCGTAGGGGGTAGGTTGAACACTGAAGCTTTCTTT. Translation gives CASSVGGRLNTEAFF. Looking up the rest from reference TRBV9 and TRBJ1-1 gives the full variable domain: DSGVTQTPKHLITATGQRVTLRCSPRSGDLSVYWYQQSLDQGLQFLIQYYNGEERAKGNILERFSAQQFPDLHSELNLSSLELGDSALYFCASSVGGRLNTEAFFGQGTRLTVV.

In this sample, this clonotype turned up many times. The chain joins TRBV20-1 to TRBJ2-5, with TRBD2 matching 12 bases. V shed 5 bases, J shed 4 bases, and the junction held 8 bases outside the gene matches. The CDR3 runs 15 residues. Per the germline V gene, CDR1 is DFQATT and CDR2 is SNEGSKA (reference sequence). CDR3 nucleotides: TGCAGTGCTGCAGCCCTAGCGGGGGGGCCAGAGACCCAGTACTTC. It codes for CSAAALAGGPETQYF.

This clonotype was seen ten or more times. The chain links TRBV30 to TRBJ1-5; no clear D gene. V lost 0 bases and J 9 bases, leaving 12 bases between the germline ends. The CDR3 is 13 residues long. Germline values: CDR1 GTSNPN, CDR2 SVGIG (reference sequence). DNA of the CDR3: TGTGCCTGGAGTGTGTGGGGTACGGGGCCCCAGCATTTT. It specifies CAWSVWGTGPQHF.

This clonotype has at least ten counts. The chain joins TRBV29-1 to TRBJ2-5, with 11 nucleotides matching TRBD1. Germline V gene data show CDR1 as SQVTM and CDR2 as ANQGSEA. V trimming: 6 bases; J trimming: 5 bases; junction bases outside the gene matches: 8. This CDR3 has 14 residues. The CDR3 DNA follows: TGCAGCGTAGGCGGACAGGGGGCGGGTGAGACCCAGTACTTC. This gives the protein CSVGGQGAGETQYF. The whole variable domain, remainder taken from reference TRBV29-1 and TRBJ2-5, is SAVISQKPSRDICQRGTSLTIQCQVDSQVTMMFWYRQQPGQSLTLIATANQGSEATYESGFVIDKFPISRPNLTFSTLTVSNMSPEDSSIYLCSVGGQGAGETQYFGPGTRLLVL.

The chain is built from TRBV27 and TRBJ2-2, with 9 positions matching TRBD1. The germline gives CDR1 MNHEY, CDR2 SMNVEV (reference sequence). Unmatched junction bases numbered 22, after V lost 8 bases and J lost 15 bases. This CDR3 region has 16 residues. CDR3 amino acids: CASLAEKGQGQGRMFF. CDR3 DNA sequence: TGTGCCAGCCTGGCAGAGAAGGGCCAGGGACAGGGAAGAATGTTTTTT.

This clonotype was seen a handful of times. The rearrangement uses TRBV30 and TRBJ1-2; D perhaps matches TRBD1 (6 bases). Germline CDR1 GTSNPN, CDR2 SVGIG (reference sequence). The germline V and J ends were trimmed by 2 bases and 4 bases, with 11 bases remaining between them. The length of the CDR3 is 13 residues. The CDR3 DNA follows: TGTGCCTGGAGTCCTGACAGGACCTATGGCTACACCTTC. It specifies CAWSPDRTYGYTF.

In this sample, this clonotype turned up many times. The V and J genes are TRBV3-1 and TRBJ2-2; the D is unclear. Germline V gene lookup returns CDR1 LGHDT and CDR2 YNNKEL (reference sequence). The V end lost 3 bases, the J end lost 0 bases, and 8 bases lay between the germline ends. The CDR3 runs to 15 residues. The CDR3 nucleotides read TGTGCCAGCAGCCAGGACGCCACGAACACCGGGGAGCTGTTTTTT. Residues: CASSQDATNTGELFF.

This clonotype was seen ten or more times. This chain joins TRBV29-1 and TRBJ1-2; D gene uncertain. CDR1 SQVTM and CDR2 ANQGSEA come from the germline V gene. V was shortened by 0 bases and J by 8 bases, with 7 bases between the two germline ends. The length of the CDR3 is 11 residues. The CDR3, as DNA: TGCAGCGTTGAAGATCGACGGGGCTACACCTTC. Residues: CSVEDRRGYTF.

This clonotype was seen many times. The genes are TRBV2 and TRBJ2-1; the D is unclear. CDR1 and CDR2 from the germline V gene are SNHLY and FYNNEI. Between the trimmed V and J ends, which lost 3 bases and 0 bases, there was a span of 9 bases. The CDR3 extends over 15 amino acids. The CDR3: CASSDTTSSYNEQFF. The DNA for the CDR3 is TGTGCCAGCAGTGACACCACGAGCTCCTACAATGAGCAGTTCTTC.

The gene calls are TRBV12-3 or TRBV12-4 and TRBJ2-3; D is uncertain. This CDR3 contains 14 residues. V gave up 11 bases and J gave up 1 base, with 16 bases separating them. This chain's CDR3 is CASLQGLGTDTQYF. DNA for the CDR3: TGTGCCTCACTCCAAGGCCTAGGCACAGATACGCAGTATTTT.

This clonotype has at least ten counts. J is TRBJ2-1 and V is TRBV12-3 or TRBV12-4; TRBD1 agrees at 12 bases. V trimming: 1 base; J trimming: 8 bases; junction bases outside the gene matches: 9. The length of the CDR3 is 17 residues. The CDR3 bases are TGTGCCAGCAGTTTAGGGGACAGGGGGCTAAGGGGGGATGAGCAGTTCTTC. It translates to CASSLGDRGLRGDEQFF.

This clonotype was counted many times. V and J are TRBV20-1 and TRBJ1-1; D not certain. Germline V gene data show CDR1 as DFQATT and CDR2 as SNEGSKA (reference sequence). The length of the CDR3 is 16 residues. Between the trimmed V and J ends, which lost 0 bases and 1 base, there was a span of 15 bases. The chain's CDR3 is CSARDRLVQENTEAFF. The CDR3 nucleotides are TGCAGTGCTAGAGATCGGTTAGTACAAGAGAACACTGAAGCTTTCTTT.

This chain connects TRBV7-9 to TRBJ1-4; D is unclear. Between the trimmed V and J ends, which lost 5 bases and 4 bases, there was a span of 11 bases. The germline gives CDR1 SEHNR, CDR2 FQNEAQ (reference sequence). The CDR3 loop spans 14 amino acids. As DNA, the CDR3 is TGTGCCAGCAGCCACCCCGGGGATAATGAAAAACTGTTTTTT. Translating gives CASSHPGDNEKLFF.

This clonotype was counted many times. The chain joins TRBV7-9 to TRBJ1-1; no reliable D call. Looked up from germline, CDR1 is SEHNR and CDR2 is FQNEAQ (reference sequence). V dropped 5 bases and J dropped 7 bases, with 14 bases sitting between them. The CDR3 runs 13 residues. The CDR3 protein is CASSDRAHIEAFF. Written as DNA, the CDR3 is TGTGCCAGCAGCGATAGGGCCCATATTGAAGCTTTCTTT.

This clonotype has at least ten counts. The chain is built from TRBV27 and TRBJ2-1; 8 bases are shared with TRBD2. V lost 6 bases and J lost 0; bases outside the gene matches: 4. Germline V gives CDR1 MNHEY, CDR2 SMNVEV (reference sequence). The CDR3 spans 15 residues. The CDR3 loop reads CASRVAGPSYNEQFF. CDR3 in DNA: TGTGCCAGCAGGGTAGCGGGACCCTCCTACAATGAGCAGTTCTTC.

This clonotype was seen a handful of times. This chain links TRBV24-1 with TRBJ1-2, with TRBD1 identical over 7 bases. CDR3 length: 18 amino acids. Germline assignment: CDR1 KGHDR and CDR2 SFDVKD. The ends lost 3 bases at V and 1 base at J; junction bases unmatched: 13. CDR3 in DNA: TGTGCCACCAGTGATCCCAAGGCGCCGGGACAGAATAACTATGGCTACACCTTC. It specifies CATSDPKAPGQNNYGYTF.

Ten or more counts support this clonotype. V is TRBV12-3 or TRBV12-4 and J is TRBJ2-7; 14 nucleotides align to TRBD2. This CDR3 contains 21 residues. The J segment lost 4 bases and the V segment lost 5 bases, leaving 22 bases of the junction unmatched. The CDR3 coding sequence is TGTGCCAGCAGTCCCCTGGGGACTAGCGGGAGTTTTAGCAAACCCCCTTACGAGCAGTACTTC. Translating it yields CASSPLGTSGSFSKPPYEQYF.

This clonotype has just a few counts. The V gene is TRBV4-3, the J gene TRBJ2-1; TRBD2 matches at 11 bases. The V segment lost 2 bases and the J segment 9 bases; nucleotides outside the gene matches: 9. The CDR3 runs 16 residues. The V gene's germline CDR1 is LGHNA and CDR2 YSLEER. CDR3 DNA sequence: TGCGCCAGCAGCCAACAAGTTCTAGCGGGAGGCCCTGAGCAGTTCTTC. Its protein is CASSQQVLAGGPEQFF.

This clonotype was observed at least ten times. One end of the junction varies from germline; a read error may be responsible. As DNA, the CDR3 is TGCGCCAGCAGCCGCTTATCTAGCGGTTCCTACAATGAACAGTTCTTC. Protein: CASSRLSSGSYNEQFF. The V call is TRBV4-1, the J call TRBJ2-1, with 7 bases aligning to TRBD2. Per germline, CDR1 MGHRA and CDR2 YSYEKL. The CDR3 has 16 residues.